This T cell receptor (beta chain) is from a study of regulatory T cells in long-lasting Graves disease. Study results and caveats: TRBV28, TRBJ1-2 and TRBJ2-5 emerged as the favored segments in persistent disease.

This clonotype showed up many times. The antigen remains undetermined. The TCR beta library used iRepertoire HTBI primers with Arm-PCR amplification of CDR3. Via MiXCR, TCRdb re-called the multiplex PCR reads, giving one row per CDR3 protein. The data show about 440,000 distinct CDR3 sequences, with 14% to 15% seen just once and 16% held by the top ten. Time point specified: newly diagnosed GD, antithyroid drugs for less than 3 months. With RNA extracted from PBMCs as input, the TCR library was made. Staff drew 8 to 9 milliliters of peripheral blood into EDTA tubes. The germline V gene has CDR1 SEHNR and CDR2 FQNEAQ (reference sequence). V was trimmed by 3 bases and J by 8 bases, leaving 11 bases between them. There are 13 residues in the CDR3. This sample was shared with a second study, whose subject was T cells in Graves' hyperthyroidism and ophthalmopathy.

The TCR was taken from a woman between 25 and 40 years old with Graves disease. The chain is built from TRBV7-9 and TRBJ2-1; unclear D gene. The sequencing here drew on peripheral blood mononuclear cells (PBMCs), taken at new diagnosis, from a patient treated with antithyroid drugs. Here the CDR3 DNA reads TGTGCCAGCAGCTTCATAGGGTTGGATGAGCAGTTCTTC. Residues: CASSFIGLDEQFF.